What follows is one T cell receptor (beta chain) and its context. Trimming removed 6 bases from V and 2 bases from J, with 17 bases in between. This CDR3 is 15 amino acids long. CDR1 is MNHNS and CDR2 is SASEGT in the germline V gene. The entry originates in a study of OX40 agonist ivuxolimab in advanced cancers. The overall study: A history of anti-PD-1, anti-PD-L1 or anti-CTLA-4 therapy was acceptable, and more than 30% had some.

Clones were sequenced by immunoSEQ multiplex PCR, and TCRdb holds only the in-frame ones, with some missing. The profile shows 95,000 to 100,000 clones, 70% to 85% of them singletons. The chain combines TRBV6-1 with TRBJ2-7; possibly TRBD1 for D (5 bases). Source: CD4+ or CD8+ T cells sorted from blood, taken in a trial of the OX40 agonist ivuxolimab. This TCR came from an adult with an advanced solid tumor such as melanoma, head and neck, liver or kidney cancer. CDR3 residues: CASSTDRQRPYEQYF. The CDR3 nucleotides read TGTGCCAGCAGCACCGATAGACAGCGTCCCTACGAGCAGTACTTC.